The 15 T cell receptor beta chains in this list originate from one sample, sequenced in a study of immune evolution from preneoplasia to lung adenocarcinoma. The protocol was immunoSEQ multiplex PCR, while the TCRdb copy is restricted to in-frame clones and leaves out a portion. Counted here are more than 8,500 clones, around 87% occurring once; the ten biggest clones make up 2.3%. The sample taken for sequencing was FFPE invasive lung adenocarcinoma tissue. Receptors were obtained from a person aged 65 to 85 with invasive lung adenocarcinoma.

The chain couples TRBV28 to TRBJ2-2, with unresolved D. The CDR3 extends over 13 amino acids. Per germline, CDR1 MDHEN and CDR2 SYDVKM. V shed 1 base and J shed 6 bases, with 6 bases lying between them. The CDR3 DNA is TGTGCCAGCAGTTTATTAGGGCCCGGGGAGCTGTTTTTT. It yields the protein CASSLLGPGELFF. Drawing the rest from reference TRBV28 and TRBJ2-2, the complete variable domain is DVKVTQSSRYLVKRTGEKVFLECVQDMDHENMFWYRQDPGLGLRLIYFSYDVKMKEKGDIPEGYSVSREKKERFSLILESASTNQTSMYLCASSLLGPGELFFGEGSRLTVL.

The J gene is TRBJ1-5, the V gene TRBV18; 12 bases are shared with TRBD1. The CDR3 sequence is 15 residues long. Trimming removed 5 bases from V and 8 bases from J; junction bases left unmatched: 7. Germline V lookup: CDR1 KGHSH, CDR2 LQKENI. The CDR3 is CASSLGQGAQEPQHF. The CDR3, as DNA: TGTGCCAGCTCATTGGGACAGGGGGCGCAGGAGCCCCAGCATTTT.

CDR3 in DNA: TGTGCCAGCAGCGTAGATGCGGGCTTGGGCTACAATGAGCAGTTCTTC. Its translation is CASSVDAGLGYNEQFF. The rearrangement joins TRBV9 to TRBJ2-1, with D maybe TRBD2 (5 bases). The CDR3 runs to 16 residues. Germline loops: CDR1 SGDLS, CDR2 YYNGEE. V lost 0 bases to trimming and J lost 3 bases, with 13 bases between them. Full variable domain (remainder filled in from reference TRBV9 and TRBJ2-1): DSGVTQTPKHLITATGQRVTLRCSPRSGDLSVYWYQQSLDQGLQFLIQYYNGEERAKGNILERFSAQQFPDLHSELNLSSLELGDSALYFCASSVDAGLGYNEQFFGPGTRLTVL.

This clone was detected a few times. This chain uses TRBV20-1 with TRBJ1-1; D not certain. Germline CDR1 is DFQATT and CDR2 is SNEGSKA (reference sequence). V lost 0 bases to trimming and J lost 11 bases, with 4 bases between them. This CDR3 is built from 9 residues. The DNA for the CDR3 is TGCAGTGCTAGAGAGGCGGCTTTCTTT. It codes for CSAREAAFF.

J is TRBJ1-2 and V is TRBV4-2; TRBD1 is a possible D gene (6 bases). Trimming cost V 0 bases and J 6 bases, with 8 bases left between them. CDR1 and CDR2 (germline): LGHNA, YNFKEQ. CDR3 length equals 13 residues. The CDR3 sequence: CASSQEQGHGYTF. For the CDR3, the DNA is TGTGCCAGCAGCCAAGAACAGGGCCATGGCTACACCTTC.

The CDR3 nucleotides read TGTGCCAGCAGGGGGGGACAGCACTTTGGAAACACCATATATTTT. This codes for CASRGGQHFGNTIYF. This chain links TRBV2 with TRBJ1-3, with TRBD1 matching 7 bases. V shed 6 bases, J shed 3 bases, and the junction held 8 bases outside the gene matches. This CDR3 contains 15 residues. CDR1 SNHLY and CDR2 FYNNEI come from the germline V gene.

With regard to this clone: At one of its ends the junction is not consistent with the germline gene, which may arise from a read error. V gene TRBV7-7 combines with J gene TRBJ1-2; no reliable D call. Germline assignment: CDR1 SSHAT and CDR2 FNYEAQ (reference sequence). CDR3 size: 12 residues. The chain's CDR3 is CASSNPLYGYTF. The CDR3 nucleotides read TGTGCTAGCAGCAACCCGCTCTATGGCTACACCTTC.

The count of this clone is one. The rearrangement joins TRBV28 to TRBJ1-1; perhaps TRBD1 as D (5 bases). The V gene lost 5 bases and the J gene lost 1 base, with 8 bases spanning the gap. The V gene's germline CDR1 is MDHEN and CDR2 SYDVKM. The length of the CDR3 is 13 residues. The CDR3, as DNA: TGTGCCAGCAGTCCCACAGGGAACACTGAAGCTTTCTTT. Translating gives CASSPTGNTEAFF. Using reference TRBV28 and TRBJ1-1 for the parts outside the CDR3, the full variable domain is DVKVTQSSRYLVKRTGEKVFLECVQDMDHENMFWYRQDPGLGLRLIYFSYDVKMKEKGDIPEGYSVSREKKERFSLILESASTNQTSMYLCASSPTGNTEAFFGQGTRLTVV.

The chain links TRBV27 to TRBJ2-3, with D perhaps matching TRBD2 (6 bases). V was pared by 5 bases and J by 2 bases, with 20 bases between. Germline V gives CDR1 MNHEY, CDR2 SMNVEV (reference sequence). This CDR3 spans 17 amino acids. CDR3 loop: CASSQLQAGLLTDTQYF. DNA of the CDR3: TGTGCCAGCAGTCAACTACAAGCGGGCCTACTCACAGATACGCAGTATTTT.

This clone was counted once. DNA of the CDR3: TGCAGTGCGGGAGTTGCCGAGCAGTACTTC. Encoded protein: CSAGVAEQYF. The V and J genes are TRBV20-1 and TRBJ2-7; tentative D call: TRBD2 (5 bases). CDR1 is DFQATT, CDR2 SNEGSKA, per germline (reference sequence). The V end was cut by 6 bases, the J end by 6 bases, with 9 bases between. The CDR3 is 10 amino acids.

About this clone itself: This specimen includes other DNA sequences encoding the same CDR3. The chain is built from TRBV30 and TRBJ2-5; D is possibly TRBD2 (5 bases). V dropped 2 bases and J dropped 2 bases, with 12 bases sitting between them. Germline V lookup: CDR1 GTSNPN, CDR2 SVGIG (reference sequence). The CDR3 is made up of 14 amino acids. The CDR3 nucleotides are TGTGCCTGGAGTCCCTCCGGGGTGCAAGAGACCCAGTACTTC. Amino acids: CAWSPSGVQETQYF.

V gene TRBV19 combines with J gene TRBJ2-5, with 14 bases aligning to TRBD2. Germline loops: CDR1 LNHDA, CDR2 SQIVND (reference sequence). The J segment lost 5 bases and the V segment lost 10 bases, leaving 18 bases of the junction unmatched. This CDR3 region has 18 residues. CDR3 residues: CATAGLAGGPLGVETQYF. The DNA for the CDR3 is TGTGCCACCGCCGGACTAGCGGGGGGACCATTGGGGGTGGAGACCCAGTACTTC.

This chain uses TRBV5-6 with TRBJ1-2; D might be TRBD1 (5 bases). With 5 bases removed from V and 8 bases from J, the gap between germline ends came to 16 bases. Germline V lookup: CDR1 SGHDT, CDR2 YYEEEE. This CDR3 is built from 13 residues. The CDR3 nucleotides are TGTGCCAGCAGTTACCCCGGGACGAAGGGCTACACCTTC. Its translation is CASSYPGTKGYTF.

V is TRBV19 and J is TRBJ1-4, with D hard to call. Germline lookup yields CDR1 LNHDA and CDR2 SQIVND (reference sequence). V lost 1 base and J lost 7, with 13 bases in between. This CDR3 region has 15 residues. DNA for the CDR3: TGTGCCAGTAGTATAGGGCCGGCTGGATTTGAAAAACTGTTTTTT. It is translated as CASSIGPAGFEKLFF.

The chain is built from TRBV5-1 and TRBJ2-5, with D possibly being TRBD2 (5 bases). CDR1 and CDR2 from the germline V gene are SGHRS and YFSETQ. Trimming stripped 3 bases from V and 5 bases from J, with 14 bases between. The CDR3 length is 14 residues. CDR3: CASSWTPGSETQYF. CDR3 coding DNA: TGCGCCAGCAGCTGGACTCCGGGCTCCGAGACCCAGTACTTC.